Below, 25 T cell receptor beta chains from the same sample are listed, as sequenced in a study of cytomegalovirus exposure and HLA in healthy donors. 13 Jbeta primers and 60 Vbeta primers were used for the PCR. The data were produced by immunoSEQ multiplex PCR, yet TCRdb's version contains in-frame clones alone and is incomplete. The data contain 120,000 to 150,000 clones, less than 9.5% of them singletons. The sample taken for sequencing was PBMCs. These receptors were collected from a male donor in good health and CMV-seronegative.

This clone was counted between two and nine times. The rearrangement uses TRBV28 and TRBJ2-3; 7 nucleotides align to TRBD1. CDR3 length equals 15 residues. CDR1 and CDR2 (germline): MDHEN, SYDVKM. V shed 4 bases, J shed 3 bases, and the junction held 7 bases outside the gene matches. In DNA form, the CDR3 reads TGTGCCAGCAGTTACCCCGGGACAGAGACAGATACGCAGTATTTT. It specifies CASSYPGTETDTQYF.

Only a few counts were recorded for this clone. This chain links TRBV27 with TRBJ2-7; 8 bases agree with TRBD2. V was clipped by 6 bases and J by 2 bases; unmatched bases: 3. This CDR3 spans 13 amino acids. The germline V gene encodes CDR1 MNHEY and CDR2 SMNVEV (reference sequence). CDR3 amino acids: CASRDGRAYEQYF. The CDR3 DNA follows: TGTGCCAGCAGAGACGGGAGGGCCTACGAGCAGTACTTC.

The V call is TRBV10-3, the J call TRBJ2-5; D is unresolved. The CDR3 consists of 14 residues. V dropped 5 bases and J dropped 5 bases, with 15 bases sitting between them. Germline V gene lookup returns CDR1 ENHRY and CDR2 SYGVKD. The chain's CDR3 is CAISRVGPSETQYF. The CDR3 DNA follows: TGTGCCATCAGTCGTGTGGGCCCCTCGGAGACCCAGTACTTC.

The CDR3 loop reads CATSMPEDQEGVDTGELFF. The CDR3 DNA reads TGTGCCACCAGCATGCCTGAAGATCAGGAGGGTGTGGACACCGGGGAGCTGTTTTTT. The chain has TRBV15 and TRBJ2-2; a weak D match, TRBD2 (6 bases). The V end was cut by 4 bases, the J end by 3 bases, with 24 bases between. The CDR3 covers 19 residues. Germline V lookup: CDR1 LNHNV, CDR2 YYDKDF (reference sequence).

This clone was found a few times. The chain has TRBV7-2 and TRBJ2-3; TRBD2 agrees at 7 bases. In germline, CDR1 is SGHTA, CDR2 FQGNSA. V lost 5 bases and J lost 6; bases outside the gene matches: 8. This CDR3 has 14 residues. The CDR3 here is CASSQEPGRDTQYF. The CDR3 coding sequence is TGTGCCAGCAGCCAGGAACCCGGGAGGGATACGCAGTATTTT. The whole variable domain, filled in from reference TRBV7-2 and TRBJ2-3, reads GAGVSQSPSNKVTEKGKDVELRCDPISGHTALYWYRQSLGQGLEFLIYFQGNSAPDKSGLPSDRFSAERTGGSVSTLTIQRTQQEDSAVYLCASSQEPGRDTQYFGPGTRLTVL.

V and J are TRBV11-3 and TRBJ2-2, with 14 bases fitting TRBD2. Germline V CDR1 and CDR2: SGHNT, YENEEA. The CDR3 has 18 amino acids. V shed 0 bases and J 5 bases; nucleotides not matched to a gene: 5. DNA for the CDR3: TGTGCCAGCAGCTTAGACCGCGGACTAGCGGGAGGTACCGGGGAGCTGTTTTTT. Amino acid sequence: CASSLDRGLAGGTGELFF.

This clone was observed a few times. The chain couples TRBV6-1 to TRBJ1-5; D is perhaps TRBD1 (6 bases). CDR3 length: 17 residues. V lost 4 bases, J lost 2 bases, and 18 bases lay in between. Germline loops: CDR1 MNHNS, CDR2 SASEGT. CDR3 sequence reads: CASSAIRDNLGNQPQHF. CDR3 DNA: TGTGCCAGCAGTGCTATCCGGGACAATTTGGGCAATCAGCCCCAGCATTTT.

V usage is TRBV11-3 and J usage is TRBJ2-2; no firm D call. V shed 5 bases and J shed 1 base, with 8 bases lying between them. CDR3 length: 14 residues. The germline V gene has CDR1 SGHNT and CDR2 YENEEA. This chain's CDR3 is CASSLRGNTGELFF. CDR3 nucleotides: TGTGCCAGCAGCCTGAGAGGGAACACCGGGGAGCTGTTTTTT.

This clone was counted between two and nine times. The CDR3 sequence: CASSQDPPGTGRKPQHF. CDR3 in DNA: TGCGCCAGCAGCCAAGATCCACCGGGGACAGGGAGGAAGCCCCAGCATTTT. V is TRBV4-3 and J is TRBJ1-5, with 9 bases fitting TRBD1. V lost 0 bases, J lost 8 bases, and 11 bases stayed unmatched. The CDR3 is 17 residues long. Germline CDR1 and CDR2: LGHNA and YSLEER.

The chain couples TRBV27 to TRBJ2-7, with 10 bases lining up with TRBD2. This CDR3 has 15 amino acids. With V trimmed by 2 bases and J by 2 bases, 3 bases remained unmatched. Looked up from germline, CDR1 is MNHEY and CDR2 is SMNVEV (reference sequence). CDR3 bases: TGTGCCAGCAGTTTAACTAGCGGGGATACCTACGAGCAGTACTTC. This gives the protein CASSLTSGDTYEQYF.

This chain links TRBV28 with TRBJ2-4; tentative D call: TRBD2 (5 bases). Germline CDR1 and CDR2: MDHEN and SYDVKM. The V and J ends lost 0 bases and 6 bases respectively, with 15 bases between them. The CDR3 contains 16 residues. The CDR3 loop is CASSLWEGGVVNIQYF. The CDR3 bases are TGTGCCAGCAGTTTATGGGAAGGAGGAGTAGTAAACATTCAGTACTTC.

The chain uses TRBV10-3 and TRBJ1-5; the D gene is possibly TRBD1 (5 bases). The germline CDR1 and CDR2 sequences are ENHRY and SYGVKD. The V and J ends lost 2 bases and 3 bases respectively, with 11 bases between them. This CDR3 has 15 residues. The CDR3 DNA reads TGTGCCATCAGTGAGGGGGGGGGAGACAATCAGCCCCAGCATTTT. It translates to CAISEGGGDNQPQHF.

This chain joins TRBV5-1 and TRBJ2-6, with D unclear. The V gene's germline CDR1 is SGHRS and CDR2 YFSETQ. This CDR3 spans 16 amino acids. V lost 4 bases and J 0 bases, leaving 11 bases between the germline ends. The CDR3 coding sequence is TGCGCCAGCAGCCCTTTACTTTCCTCTGGGGCCAACGTCCTGACTTTC. This sequence encodes CASSPLLSSGANVLTF.

The gene calls are TRBV4-3 and TRBJ2-3; 9 bases fit TRBD2. There are 17 residues in the CDR3. With V trimmed by 1 base and J by 1 base, 6 bases remained unmatched. Germline assignment: CDR1 LGHNA and CDR2 YSLEER. The CDR3, as DNA: TGCGCCAGCAGCCAAGGGAGCGGGAGGCCCGGCACAGATACGCAGTATTTT. Translated: CASSQGSGRPGTDTQYF.

This clone was detected only a few times. The chain links TRBV21-1 to TRBJ1-5; the table assigns TRBD1, which was not confirmed against the DNA. TRBV21-1 is recorded as a pseudogene. The CDR3 extends over 21 amino acids. Written as DNA, the CDR3 is TGTGCCAGCAGCAAACCCCACCCGTGGACAGGGAAGAGGGTTAGCAATCAGCCCCAGCATTTT. Translated: CASSKPHPWTGKRVSNQPQHF.

This clone was seen only a few times. The chain links TRBV28 to TRBJ2-6; 8 nucleotides align to TRBD1. CDR3 length: 15 residues. V shed 6 bases and J 2 bases; nucleotides not matched to a gene: 3. The germline CDR1 and CDR2 sequences are MDHEN and SYDVKM. The CDR3 protein is CASRAGGTGANVLTF. In DNA, the CDR3 is TGTGCCAGCAGGGCAGGGGGCACTGGGGCCAACGTCCTGACTTTC.

This sequence joins TRBV5-4 and TRBJ1-2; 8 bases are a match to TRBD1. With V trimmed by 7 bases and J by 5 bases, 13 bases remained unmatched. In germline, CDR1 is SGHNT, CDR2 YYREEE (reference sequence). The CDR3 contains 15 residues. The CDR3 loop reads CASAPSLDREYGYTF. The CDR3 bases are TGTGCCAGCGCGCCGTCCTTGGACAGGGAGTATGGCTACACCTTC.

This clone showed up just a few times. This chain connects TRBV6-6 to TRBJ1-2; possible D gene TRBD1, 6 bases. The CDR3 loop spans 15 amino acids. V dropped 4 bases and J dropped 4 bases, with 16 bases sitting between them. The V gene's germline CDR1 is MNHNY and CDR2 SVGAGI (reference sequence). The CDR3, as DNA: TGTGCCAGCAGTTCAACCTTCGACAGGATCTATGGCTACACCTTC. This translates into CASSSTFDRIYGYTF.

The chain is built from TRBV5-1 and TRBJ1-4; no clear D. Trimming cost V 0 bases and J 8 bases, with 14 bases left between them. Looked up from germline, CDR1 is SGHRS and CDR2 is YFSETQ. The length of the CDR3 is 15 residues. The CDR3 DNA reads as TGCGCCAGCAGCTTGGCCGCAGGAGGGAAAGAAAAACTGTTTTTT. Protein sequence: CASSLAAGGKEKLFF.

The rearrangement uses TRBV6-5 and TRBJ1-5, with D tentatively TRBD1 (6 bases). Trimming shortened V by 8 bases and J by 3 bases, and 14 bases separated the two germline ends. Germline values: CDR1 MNHEY, CDR2 SVGAGI. This CDR3 is 14 amino acids long. The CDR3 spells CASVESGDNQPQHF. The CDR3, as DNA: TGTGCCAGCGTCGAGTCAGGGGACAATCAGCCCCAGCATTTT.

This clone was counted only a few times. The V and J genes are TRBV20-1 and TRBJ2-7; D possibly corresponds to TRBD1 (6 bases). Trimming cost V 7 bases and J 3 bases, with 7 bases left between them. Germline lookup yields CDR1 DFQATT and CDR2 SNEGSKA (reference sequence). The CDR3 has 10 amino acids. The CDR3, as DNA: TGCAGTGTACAGGGCTACGAGCAGTACTTC. Translated: CSVQGYEQYF.

V usage is TRBV19 and J usage is TRBJ1-5; D uncertain. The CDR3 covers 15 residues. The V gene lost 3 bases and the J gene lost 0 bases, with 9 bases spanning the gap. In germline, CDR1 is LNHDA, CDR2 SQIVND (reference sequence). DNA of the CDR3: TGTGCCAGTAGTATTGAGACATATAGCAATCAGCCCCAGCATTTT. Translating gives CASSIETYSNQPQHF.

The rearrangement joins TRBV5-1 to TRBJ1-1; TRBD1 is a possible D gene (5 bases). The CDR3 covers 13 residues. Germline V gene data show CDR1 as SGHRS and CDR2 as YFSETQ. The V and J ends lost 5 bases and 0 bases respectively, with 8 bases between them. The CDR3 protein is CASSKGLNTEAFF. The CDR3 DNA reads TGCGCCAGCAGTAAGGGGTTGAACACTGAAGCTTTCTTT. Full variable domain (missing parts from reference TRBV5-1 and TRBJ1-1): KAGVTQTPRYLIKTRGQQVTLSCSPISGHRSVSWYQQTPGQGLQFLFEYFSETQRNKGNFPGRFSGRQFSNSRSEMNVSTLELGDSALYLCASSKGLNTEAFFGQGTRLTVV.

This clone was recorded a few times. V gene TRBV16 combines with J gene TRBJ2-7, with D unresolved. This CDR3 contains 14 residues. The V end was cut by 1 base, the J end by 7 bases, with 14 bases between. CDR1 and CDR2 (germline): KGHSY, FQNENV. For the CDR3, the DNA is TGTGCCAGCAGCCAATTCCTCTTCGAGGAGGAGCAGTACTTC. As protein: CASSQFLFEEEQYF.

The V call is TRBV4-1, the J call TRBJ2-7; 7 nucleotides match TRBD1. This CDR3 is built from 16 residues. The trim removed 4 bases at V and 0 bases at J, leaving 9 bases unmatched. Germline V lookup: CDR1 MGHRA, CDR2 YSYEKL. CDR3 sequence (DNA): TGCGCCAGCAGCCTAGGGGACAGCGAAAGCTCCTACGAGCAGTACTTC. Protein sequence: CASSLGDSESSYEQYF.